This is a list of T cell receptor beta chains from one sample in a study of cytomegalovirus exposure and HLA in healthy donors. Clones were sequenced by immunoSEQ multiplex PCR, and TCRdb holds only the in-frame ones, with some missing. The data contain some 120,000 clones, 75% of them singletons. Sequencing was carried out using PBMCs. The source of these receptors is a woman between 35 and 50 years old in good health and CMV-seropositive. Each CDR3 is given with its conserved first and last residue. The D gene is left open where the match is weak. Clone size is given for some rows only: seen once, a few or many times, or a class if the clone is expanded.

clone_size j_call v_call d_call cdr3_aa cdr3_nt
. TRBJ2-2 TRBV6-1 . CASSVRGTGELFF TGTGCCAGCAGTGTACGGGGCACCGGGGAGCTGTTTTTT
. TRBJ2-3 TRBV19 TRBD1 CASATGQRDTQYF TGTGCCAGTGCGACAGGGCAAAGAGATACGCAGTATTTT
few TRBJ1-4 TRBV10-3 . CAISERGANEKLFF TGTGCCATCAGTGAGCGGGGGGCTAATGAAAAACTGTTTTTT
. TRBJ2-6 TRBV10-3 TRBD1 CAIATGAGANVLTF TGTGCCATAGCAACAGGGGCTGGGGCCAACGTCCTGACTTTC
once TRBJ1-1 TRBV9 . CASSVGTQNTEAFF TGTGCCAGCAGCGTAGGGACACAGAACACTGAAGCTTTCTTT
. TRBJ1-2 TRBV6-5 . CASSYIQGGSNYGYTF TGTGCCAGCAGTTACATTCAAGGGGGATCTAACTATGGCTACACCTTC
. TRBJ2-7 TRBV19 TRBD2 CASSSEGTSGYEQYF TGTGCCAGTAGTAGCGAAGGGACTAGCGGCTACGAGCAGTACTTC
. TRBJ2-7 TRBV18 TRBD1 CASSPQGTESYEQYF TGTGCCAGCTCACCACAAGGGACAGAGAGCTACGAGCAGTACTTC
. TRBJ2-3 TRBV7-2 TRBD2 CASPPIAGAPGGTQYF TGTGCCAGCCCCCCCATAGCGGGGGCCCCCGGTGGTACGCAGTATTTT
. TRBJ2-5 TRBV7-3 TRBD1 CASSLSGTGPGETQYF TGTGCCAGCAGCTTATCTGGGACAGGGCCAGGAGAGACCCAGTACTTC
. TRBJ1-5 TRBV7-8 . CASSFRGNQPQHF TGTGCCAGCAGCTTTCGGGGCAATCAGCCCCAGCATTTT
. TRBJ1-1 TRBV11-2 . CASSPRSGRQAVAEAFF TGTGCCAGCAGCCCCCGATCTGGTCGACAAGCTGTGGCTGAAGCTTTCTTT
. TRBJ2-1 TRBV19 TRBD1 CASSVLQGADSNEQFF TGTGCCAGTAGTGTCCTACAGGGGGCAGATAGCAATGAGCAGTTCTTC
. TRBJ1-3 TRBV19 . CASSIQISGNTIYF TGTGCCAGTAGTATACAGATCTCTGGAAACACCATATATTTT
. TRBJ1-2 TRBV18 . CASSPSSEAKYGYTF TGTGCCAGCTCACCCAGCAGTGAGGCTAAGTATGGCTACACCTTC
few TRBJ2-5 TRBV4-2 TRBD2 CASSQALSRRGGQETQYF TGTGCCAGCAGCCAAGCGTTATCACGGCGGGGGGGCCAAGAGACCCAGTACTTC
. TRBJ2-6 TRBV30 TRBD2 CAWSVLRTSGVPLGANVLTF TGTGCCTGGAGTGTACTCCGGACTAGCGGGGTCCCTCTGGGGGCCAACGTCCTGACTTTC
once TRBJ2-5 TRBV7-6 . CASSSRGPGETQYF TGTGCCAGCAGCTCCAGGGGTCCTGGTGAGACCCAGTACTTC
. TRBJ2-7 TRBV4-3 TRBD1 CASSQDATGDYEQYF TGCGCCAGCAGCCAAGACGCGACAGGGGACTACGAGCAGTACTTC
. TRBJ1-1 TRBV19 TRBD1 CASNRDRATEAFF TGTGCCAGTAACAGGGACAGGGCCACTGAAGCTTTCTTT
. TRBJ2-3 TRBV7-9 . CASSPPSLETDTQYF TGTGCCAGCAGCCCCCCCTCCCTAGAGACAGATACGCAGTATTTT
. TRBJ2-7 TRBV5-1 TRBD1 CASSQTGTSYEQYF TGCGCCAGCAGCCAGACAGGGACCTCCTACGAGCAGTACTTC
. TRBJ1-1 TRBV15 . CATSRGQGLVAFF TGTGCCACCAGCAGAGGGCAGGGCTTAGTAGCTTTCTTT
once TRBJ1-1 TRBV7-9 TRBD1 CASSLQGAVTEAFF TGTGCCAGCAGCTTACAGGGGGCGGTCACTGAAGCTTTCTTT
few TRBJ1-1 TRBV5-6 . CASTLGGAGNTEAFF TGTGCCAGCACCCTAGGGGGGGCCGGGAACACTGAAGCTTTCTTT
few TRBJ1-4 TRBV2 TRBD1 CASVRGQGEKLFF TGTGCCAGCGTGAGGGGGCAGGGGGAAAAACTGTTTTTT
. TRBJ1-1 TRBV7-6 . CASSLSVASDVMNTEAFF TGTGCCAGCAGCTTAAGCGTCGCGTCGGATGTTATGAACACTGAAGCTTTCTTT
. TRBJ1-1 TRBV7-2 . CASSLDTGLAFF TGTGCCAGCAGCTTAGACACGGGTTTGGCTTTCTTT
. TRBJ2-1 TRBV5-3 TRBD1 CARSLPGTGDEQFF TGTGCCAGAAGCCTACCCGGGACAGGGGATGAGCAGTTCTTC
. TRBJ2-3 TRBV7-8 TRBD2 CASSPRLAGADTQYF TGTGCCAGCAGCCCCCGGTTAGCGGGAGCAGATACGCAGTATTTT
. TRBJ2-1 TRBV6-5 . CASSYDGEQFF TGTGCCAGCAGTTACGATGGCGAGCAGTTCTTC
few TRBJ2-5 TRBV27 . CASSPTDWVQETQYF TGTGCCAGCAGCCCAACCGACTGGGTACAAGAGACCCAGTACTTC
. TRBJ2-5 TRBV5-1 . CASRVGGQETQYF TGCGCCAGCAGGGTGGGGGGACAAGAGACCCAGTACTTC
. TRBJ1-1 TRBV28 TRBD1 CASSLTGGVNTEAFF TGTGCCAGCAGTTTGACAGGGGGGGTGAACACTGAAGCTTTCTTT
. TRBJ1-1 TRBV6-5 TRBD1 CASSYEGGQVNTEAFF TGTGCCAGCAGTTACGAGGGGGGACAGGTGAACACTGAAGCTTTCTTT
. TRBJ1-5 TRBV10-3 TRBD1 CAISESMGQGGLQPQHF TGTGCCATCAGTGAGTCGATGGGACAGGGAGGACTGCAGCCCCAGCATTTT
. TRBJ2-3 TRBV9 . CASSVEGLSTTDTQYF TGTGCCAGCAGCGTAGAGGGACTCTCTACCACAGATACGCAGTATTTT
. TRBJ2-5 TRBV5-1 TRBD2 CASRPGLAGETQYF TGCGCCAGCAGACCGGGACTAGCGGGAGAGACCCAGTACTTC
. TRBJ2-5 TRBV11-3 TRBD2 CASSPGLATGTQYF TGTGCCAGCAGCCCGGGACTAGCTACAGGGACCCAGTACTTC
. TRBJ2-7 TRBV7-9 TRBD2 CASSQVAGVIAYEQYF TGTGCCAGCAGCCAAGTAGCGGGGGTAATCGCCTACGAGCAGTACTTC
. TRBJ2-7 TRBV7-2 . CASSLQDNSYEQYF TGTGCCAGCAGCCTCCAGGACAACTCCTACGAGCAGTACTTC
. TRBJ1-3 TRBV5-6 . CASSSWGGGNTIYF TGTGCCAGCAGCTCCTGGGGGGGCGGAAACACCATATATTTT
. TRBJ2-7 TRBV6-1 . CASSSEVKYEQYF TGTGCCAGCAGTTCCGAGGTGAAATACGAGCAGTACTTC
. TRBJ1-1 TRBV5-1 TRBD1 CASRRTGGTEAFF TGCGCCAGCAGACGGACAGGGGGCACTGAAGCTTTCTTT
. TRBJ2-7 TRBV11-2 . CASSLGRKETYEQYF TGTGCCAGCAGCTTAGGGCGGAAGGAGACCTACGAGCAGTACTTC
. TRBJ2-3 TRBV29-1 TRBD2 CSVGNLAGAGDTQYF TGCAGCGTTGGGAATCTAGCGGGAGCAGGTGATACGCAGTATTTT
once TRBJ1-4 TRBV7-9 . CASRQTGSNEKLFF TGTGCCAGCAGGCAAACAGGGTCTAATGAAAAACTGTTTTTT
. TRBJ1-6 TRBV6-5 . CASSYSAGQGSPLHF TGTGCCAGCAGTTACTCTGCAGGGCAGGGGTCACCCCTCCACTTT
. TRBJ1-1 TRBV7-2 . CASSPSRENTEAFF TGTGCCAGCAGCCCAAGTCGGGAGAACACTGAAGCTTTCTTT
. TRBJ2-7 TRBV4-1 TRBD1 CASSRSGGQGTDKYF TGCGCCAGCAGTCGCAGCGGGGGACAGGGGACGGATAAGTACTTC